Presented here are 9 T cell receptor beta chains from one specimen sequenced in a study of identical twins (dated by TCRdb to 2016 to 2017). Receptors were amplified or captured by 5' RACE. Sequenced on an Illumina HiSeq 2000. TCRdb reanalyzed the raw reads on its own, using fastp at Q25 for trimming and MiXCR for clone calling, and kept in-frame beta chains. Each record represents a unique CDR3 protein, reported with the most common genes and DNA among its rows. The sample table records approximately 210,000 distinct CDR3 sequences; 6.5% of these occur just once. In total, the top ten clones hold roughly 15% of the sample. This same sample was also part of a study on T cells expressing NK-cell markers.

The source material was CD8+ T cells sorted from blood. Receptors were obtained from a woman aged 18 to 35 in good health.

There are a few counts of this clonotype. CDR3 sequence: CASSPGLAGEQNEQYF. CDR3 nucleotide sequence: TGTGCCAGCAGTCCGGGACTAGCGGGAGAGCAGAACGAGCAGTACTTC. This rearrangement joins TRBV2 to TRBJ2-7; 14 bases map to TRBD2. The J segment lost 5 bases and the V segment lost 5 bases, leaving 8 bases of the junction unmatched. CDR1 and CDR2 (germline): SNHLY, FYNNEI. This CDR3 contains 16 residues. The complete variable domain, with remaining parts taken from reference TRBV2 and TRBJ2-7, reads EPEVTQTPSHQVTQMGQEVILRCVPISNHLYFYWYRQILGQKVEFLVSFYNNEISEKSEIFDDQFSVERPDGSNFTLKIRSTKLEDSAMYFCASSPGLAGEQNEQYFGPGTRLTVT.

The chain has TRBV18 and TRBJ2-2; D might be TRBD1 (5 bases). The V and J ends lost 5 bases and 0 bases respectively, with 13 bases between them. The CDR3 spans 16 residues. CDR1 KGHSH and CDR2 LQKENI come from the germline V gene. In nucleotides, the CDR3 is TGTGCCAGCTCATCTGACAGTGGCGCGAACACCGGGGAGCTGTTTTTT. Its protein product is CASSSDSGANTGELFF. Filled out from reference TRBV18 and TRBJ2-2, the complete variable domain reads NAGVMQNPRHLVRRRGQEARLRCSPMKGHSHVYWYRQLPEEGLKFMVYLQKENIIDESGMPKERFSAEFPKEGPSILRIQQVVRGDSAAYFCASSSDSGANTGELFFGEGSRLTVL.

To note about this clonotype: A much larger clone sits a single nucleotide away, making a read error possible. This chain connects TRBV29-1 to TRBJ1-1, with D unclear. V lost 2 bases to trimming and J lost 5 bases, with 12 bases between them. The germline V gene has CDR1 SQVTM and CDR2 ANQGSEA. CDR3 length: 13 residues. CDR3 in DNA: TGCAGCGTTGAATCAGGCGGAGAGACTGAAGCTTTCTTT. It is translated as CSVESGGETEAFF.

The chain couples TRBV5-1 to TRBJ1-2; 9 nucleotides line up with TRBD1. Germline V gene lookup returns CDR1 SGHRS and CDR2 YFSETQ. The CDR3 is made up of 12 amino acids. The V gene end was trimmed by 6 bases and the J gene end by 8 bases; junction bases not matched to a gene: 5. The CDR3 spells CASTRTGEGYTF. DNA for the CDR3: TGCGCCAGCACCCGGACAGGGGAGGGCTACACCTTC.

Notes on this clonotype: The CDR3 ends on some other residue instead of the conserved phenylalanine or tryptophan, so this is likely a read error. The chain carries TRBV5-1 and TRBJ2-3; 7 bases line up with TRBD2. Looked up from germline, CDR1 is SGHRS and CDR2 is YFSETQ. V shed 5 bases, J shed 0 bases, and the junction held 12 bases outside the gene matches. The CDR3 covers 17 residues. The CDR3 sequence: CASRWARGRTSTDTQYL. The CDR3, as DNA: TGCGCCAGCAGGTGGGCGCGGGGGAGAACTAGCACAGATACGCAGTATTTA.

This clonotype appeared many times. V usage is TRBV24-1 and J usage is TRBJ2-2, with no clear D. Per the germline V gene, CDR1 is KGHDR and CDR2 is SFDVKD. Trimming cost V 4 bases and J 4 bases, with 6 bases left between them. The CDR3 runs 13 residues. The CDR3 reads CATSDRATGELFF. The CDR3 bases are TGTGCCACCAGTGACCGGGCCACCGGGGAGCTGTTTTTT.

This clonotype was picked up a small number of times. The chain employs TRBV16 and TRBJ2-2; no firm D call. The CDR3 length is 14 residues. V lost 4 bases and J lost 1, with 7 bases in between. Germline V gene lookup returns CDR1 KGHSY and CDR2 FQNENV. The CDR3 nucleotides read TGTGCCAGCAGCCCCACAGAGAACACCGGGGAGCTGTTTTTT. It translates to CASSPTENTGELFF.

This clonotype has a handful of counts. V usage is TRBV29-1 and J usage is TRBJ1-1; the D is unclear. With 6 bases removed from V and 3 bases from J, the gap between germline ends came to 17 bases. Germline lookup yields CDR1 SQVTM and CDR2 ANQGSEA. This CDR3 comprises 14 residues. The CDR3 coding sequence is TGCAGCGTCCCCGCCGACGGGTTGGACACTGAAGCTTTCTTT. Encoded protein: CSVPADGLDTEAFF. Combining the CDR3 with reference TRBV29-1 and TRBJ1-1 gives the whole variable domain SAVISQKPSRDICQRGTSLTIQCQVDSQVTMMFWYRQQPGQSLTLIATANQGSEATYESGFVIDKFPISRPNLTFSTLTVSNMSPEDSSIYLCSVPADGLDTEAFFGQGTRLTVV.

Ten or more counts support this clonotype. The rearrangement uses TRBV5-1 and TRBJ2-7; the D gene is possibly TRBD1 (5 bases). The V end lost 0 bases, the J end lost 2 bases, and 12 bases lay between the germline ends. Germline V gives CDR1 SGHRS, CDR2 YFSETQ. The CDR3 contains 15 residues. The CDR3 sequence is CASSLALGATYEQYF. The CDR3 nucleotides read TGCGCCAGCAGCTTGGCCTTAGGGGCCACCTACGAGCAGTACTTC.